This T cell receptor beta chain was documented in a study of T-cell reconstitution after alpha-beta-depleted transplantation in children. Points from the study as a whole: Reportedly, alpha-beta T cells present about two months post-transplant originated from several hundred expanded clones of graft origin. T cells produced anew were the main source of T-cell counts and diversity one year after transplant.

The CDR3 is 16 amino acids. V was clipped by 5 bases and J by 5 bases, with 20 bases between them. This clonotype was seen only a few times. Antigen: not known. This sample's TCRbeta library carried unique molecular identifier barcodes. A single record per CDR3 protein comes from TCRdb applying MiXCR to the PCR reads. The sample holds 500,000 to 650,000 distinct CDR3 sequences, roughly 13% seen once. The chain uses TRBV12-3 or TRBV12-4 and TRBJ2-3; weak D call: TRBD2 (6 bases). This TCR was recovered from a male patient under 18 who had a stem cell transplant for acute myeloid leukemia, so the T cells may come from the graft donor. The specimen comprised PBMCs, mostly from graft donor cells, sampled 360 days after TCRalphabeta/CD19-depleted stem cell transplant. CDR3 DNA: TGTGCCAGCAGTCGAGCCCCGGGGATCGGGAGAGATACGCAGTATTTT. Translation gives CASSRAPGIGRDTQYF.